The 8 T cell receptor beta chains below all came from one sample that was sequenced in a study of T-cell reconstitution after alpha-beta-depleted transplantation in children. Molecular barcoding with unique molecular identifiers was used for the TCRbeta library. TCRdb reprocessed the PCR reads via MiXCR and lists one record per CDR3 protein. The data show some 350,000 distinct CDR3 sequences, with 15% to 20% seen just once and approximately 44% held by the top ten. The material sequenced was PBMCs, mostly from graft donor cells, taken 360 days after TCRalphabeta/CD19-depleted stem cell transplant. These receptors all stem from a male patient aged 2 to 10 who had a stem cell transplant for acute lymphoblastic leukemia, so the T cells may come from the graft donor.

This clonotype was counted a few times. CDR3 DNA: TGTGCCAGCAGTTGGACAGGCTACGAGCAGTACTTC. This translates into CASSWTGYEQYF. The chain uses TRBV12-3 or TRBV12-4 and TRBJ2-7, with 7 bases fitting TRBD1. The ends lost 4 bases at V and 3 bases at J; junction bases unmatched: 0. The CDR3 runs to 12 residues.

This sequence joins TRBV10-3 and TRBJ2-5; 13 bases fit TRBD2. Trimming cost V 7 bases and J 2 bases; bases outside gene matches: 13. Germline values: CDR1 ENHRY, CDR2 SYGVKD. The CDR3 loop spans 18 amino acids. CDR3: CAITLEGLAGPGQETQYF. The DNA of the CDR3 is TGTGCCATCACACTCGAGGGACTAGCGGGACCGGGGCAAGAGACCCAGTACTTC.

The chain combines TRBV20-1 with TRBJ2-7; D gene unclear. V lost 4 bases to trimming and J lost 0 bases, with 13 bases between them. The germline V gene encodes CDR1 DFQATT and CDR2 SNEGSKA (reference sequence). The CDR3 is 14 residues long. In DNA form, the CDR3 reads TGCAGTGCTACCCCTCTGGGGAACTCCTACGAGCAGTACTTC. It yields the protein CSATPLGNSYEQYF.

This clonotype was counted a few times. This chain uses TRBV29-1 with TRBJ2-2; D possibly corresponds to TRBD2 (5 bases). With 1 base removed from V and 1 base from J, the gap between germline ends came to 10 bases. This CDR3 contains 15 residues. Germline CDR1 SQVTM, CDR2 ANQGSEA. The CDR3 DNA follows: TGCAGCGTTGAAGTGGGGAGTCAGAACACCGGGGAGCTGTTTTTT. Translated, it gives CSVEVGSQNTGELFF.

This clonotype has just a few counts. This sequence joins TRBV6-1 and TRBJ1-1, with D perhaps TRBD1 (5 bases). The CDR3 has 13 residues. CDR1 MNHNS and CDR2 SASEGT come from the germline V gene. Trimming stripped 7 bases from V and 4 bases from J, with 13 bases between. CDR3 nucleotides: TGTGCCAGCAAAGCAGGGCGGACCACTGAAGCTTTCTTT. Translation gives CASKAGRTTEAFF.

The chain employs TRBV3-1 and TRBJ2-1; no clear D. With 1 base removed from V and 7 bases from J, the gap between germline ends came to 17 bases. The CDR3 has 16 residues. Germline V CDR1 and CDR2: LGHDT, YNNKEL (reference sequence). CDR3 in DNA: TGTGCCAGCAGCCAAGTCCGCGATGTGGGCTTTAATGAGCAGTTCTTC. Translation gives CASSQVRDVGFNEQFF.

With regard to this clonotype: The junction and the germline gene differ at one end; a read error may be behind it. V and J are TRBV4-1 and TRBJ2-7, with D possibly being TRBD2 (5 bases). The CDR3 has 14 amino acids. Germline V gives CDR1 MGHRA, CDR2 YSYEKL. As DNA, the CDR3 is TGCGCCAGCACCCAAGATCAGAGGGTTAGTCAGCGGTACTTC. It specifies CASTQDQRVSQRYF.

The chain's CDR3 is CASSASVRQGFSYEQYF. The CDR3 DNA reads TGTGCCAGCAGCGCCTCCGTGAGACAGGGGTTCTCCTACGAGCAGTACTTC. The V call is TRBV9, the J call TRBJ2-7; TRBD1 matches 8 bases. CDR3 length: 17 residues. Per the germline V gene, CDR1 is SGDLS and CDR2 is YYNGEE. Trimming cost V 3 bases and J 0 bases; bases outside gene matches: 11.